Here is one TCR beta chain with its context. Its specificity is not known. Germline lookup yields CDR1 SGHTS and CDR2 YDEGEE. Trimming took 1 base from V and 1 from J, leaving 8 bases between them. The CDR3 has 14 amino acids. This sample stems from a study of cytomegalovirus exposure and HLA in healthy donors. Findings of the study overall: In a later analysis, TCR association rates varied by HLA locus: DRB1 most, HLA-C fewest.

60 Vbeta and 13 Jbeta primers were used in PCR. The method was immunoSEQ multiplex PCR; TCRdb's version includes in-frame clones alone and lacks a portion of them. This table has over 200,000 clones, roughly 87% appearing once. The sample taken for sequencing was PBMCs. The sequence came from a man aged 35 to 55 in good health and CMV-seropositive. The rearrangement uses TRBV5-8 and TRBJ1-1; D remains unclear. The CDR3 DNA sequence: TGTGCCAGCAGCTTGAACCCCGGGAACACTGAAGCTTTCTTT. This encodes CASSLNPGNTEAFF.